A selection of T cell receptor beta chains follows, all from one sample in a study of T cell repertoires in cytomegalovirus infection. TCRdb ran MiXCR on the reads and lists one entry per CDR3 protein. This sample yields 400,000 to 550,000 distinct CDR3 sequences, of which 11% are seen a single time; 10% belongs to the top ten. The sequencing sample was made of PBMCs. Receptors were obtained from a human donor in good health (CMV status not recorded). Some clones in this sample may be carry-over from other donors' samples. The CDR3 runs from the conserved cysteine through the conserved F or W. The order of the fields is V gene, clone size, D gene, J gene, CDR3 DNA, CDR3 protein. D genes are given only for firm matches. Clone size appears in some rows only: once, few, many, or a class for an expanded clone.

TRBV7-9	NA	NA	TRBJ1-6	TGTGCCAGCAGCCCCGCCCCCCCCGGGCCACCCCTCCACTTT	CASSPAPPGPPLHF
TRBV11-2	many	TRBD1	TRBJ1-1	TGTGCCAGCGCACAGGGGTTAATCGATGAAGCTTTCTTT	CASAQGLIDEAFF
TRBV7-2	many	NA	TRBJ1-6	TGTGCCAGCAGCTTGGAAACCAATTCACCCCTCCACTTT	CASSLETNSPLHF
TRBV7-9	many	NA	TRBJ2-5	TGTGCCAGCAGCTTAGGGCGCGTGTCGGGGATTGGAGAGACCCAGTACTTC	CASSLGRVSGIGETQYF
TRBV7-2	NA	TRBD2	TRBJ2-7	TGTGCCAGCAGCGCAAGGGGAGGGGTCCATAAAAAGGAGCAGTACTTC	CASSARGGVHKKEQYF
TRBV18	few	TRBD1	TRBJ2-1	TGTGCCAGCTCAACTGGACAGGGGGGAGGTGAGCAGTTCTTC	CASSTGQGGGEQFF
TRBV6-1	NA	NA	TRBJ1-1	TGTGCCAGCATCCCTGGGGGTGAAGCTTTCTTT	CASIPGGEAFF
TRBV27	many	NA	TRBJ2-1	TGTGCCAGCAGTTGGACTATTACAATCGACGAGCAGTTCTTC	CASSWTITIDEQFF
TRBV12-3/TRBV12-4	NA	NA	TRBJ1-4	TGTGCCAGCAGTTTAGAATCTAGAGAAAAACTGTTTTTT	CASSLESREKLFF
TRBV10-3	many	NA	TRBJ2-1	TGTGCCATCAGTCCCCGGGGCTCCTACAATGAGCAGTTCTTC	CAISPRGSYNEQFF
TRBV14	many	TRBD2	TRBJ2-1	TGTGCCAGCAGCCAAGGGTTCGCTAGCGGATACAATGAGCAGTTCTTC	CASSQGFASGYNEQFF
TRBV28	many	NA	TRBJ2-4	TGTGCCAGCAGTTTACCGGGCGCCCTTATGAACATTCAGTACTTC	CASSLPGALMNIQYF
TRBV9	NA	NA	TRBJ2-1	TGTGCCAGCAGCGTAGCTCGGAGGGCCGACAATGAGCAGTTCTTC	CASSVARRADNEQFF
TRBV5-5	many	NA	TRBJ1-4	TGTGCCAGCAGCCCGTTGGGCGGTGAAAAACTGTTTTTT	CASSPLGGEKLFF
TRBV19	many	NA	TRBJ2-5	TGTGCCAGTAGTATATACGGCCGGGAGACCCAGTACTTC	CASSIYGRETQYF
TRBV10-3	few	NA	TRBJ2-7	TGTGCCATCAGTGAGTCCGAGGGCAGGGAGCAGTACTTC	CAISESEGREQYF
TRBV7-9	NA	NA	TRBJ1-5	TGTGCCAGCAGCCGTGAGGTGGGCACCCAGCATTTT	CASSREVGTQHF
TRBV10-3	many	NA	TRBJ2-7	TGTGCCATCAGTGAATATGGCGGGACACCCTCCTACGAGCAGTACTTC	CAISEYGGTPSYEQYF
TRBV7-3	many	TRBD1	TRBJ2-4	TGTGCCAGCAGCTTGGGACAGGGCCCCCCCTTGGGAAACATTCAGTACTTC	CASSLGQGPPLGNIQYF
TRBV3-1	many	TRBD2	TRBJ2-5	TGTGCCAGCAGCCAAGCGGGGGGAGTGGAGACCCAGTACTTC	CASSQAGGVETQYF